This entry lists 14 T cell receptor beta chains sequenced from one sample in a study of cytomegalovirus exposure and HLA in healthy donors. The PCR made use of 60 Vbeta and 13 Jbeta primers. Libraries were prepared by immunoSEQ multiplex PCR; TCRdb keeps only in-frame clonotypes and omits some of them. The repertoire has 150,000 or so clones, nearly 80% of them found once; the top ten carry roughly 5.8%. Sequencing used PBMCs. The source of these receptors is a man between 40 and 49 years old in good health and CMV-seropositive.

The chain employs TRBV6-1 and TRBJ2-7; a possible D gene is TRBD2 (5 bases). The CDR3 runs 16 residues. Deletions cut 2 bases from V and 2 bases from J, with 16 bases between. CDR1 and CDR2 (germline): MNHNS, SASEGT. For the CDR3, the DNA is TGTGCCAGCAGTGAAAGGCTTCGGGGAGCGGCCTACGAGCAGTACTTC. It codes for CASSERLRGAAYEQYF.

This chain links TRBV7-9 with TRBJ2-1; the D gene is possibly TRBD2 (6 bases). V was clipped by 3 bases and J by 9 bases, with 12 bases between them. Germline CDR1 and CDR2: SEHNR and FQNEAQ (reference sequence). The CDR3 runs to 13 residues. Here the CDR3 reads CASSFLTGGEQFF. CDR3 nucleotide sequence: TGTGCCAGCAGCTTCTTAACCGGGGGTGAGCAGTTCTTC.

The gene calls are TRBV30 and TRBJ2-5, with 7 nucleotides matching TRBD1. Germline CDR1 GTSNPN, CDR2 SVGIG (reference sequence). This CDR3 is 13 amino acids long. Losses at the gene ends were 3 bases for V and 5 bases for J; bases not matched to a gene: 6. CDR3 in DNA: TGTGCCTGGAGCCTCGCCAGGGGGGAGACCCAGTACTTC. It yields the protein CAWSLARGETQYF.

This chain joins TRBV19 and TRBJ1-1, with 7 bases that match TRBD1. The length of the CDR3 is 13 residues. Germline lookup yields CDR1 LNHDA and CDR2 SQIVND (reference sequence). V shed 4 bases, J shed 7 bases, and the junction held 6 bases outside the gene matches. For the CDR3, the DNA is TGTGCCAGTAGTAGGGACAGACGGTATGAAGCTTTCTTT. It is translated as CASSRDRRYEAFF. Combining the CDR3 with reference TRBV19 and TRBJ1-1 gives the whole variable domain DGGITQSPKYLFRKEGQNVTLSCEQNLNHDAMYWYRQDPGQGLRLIYYSQIVNDFQKGDIAEGYSVSREKKESFPLTVTSAQKNPTAFYLCASSRDRRYEAFFGQGTRLTVV.

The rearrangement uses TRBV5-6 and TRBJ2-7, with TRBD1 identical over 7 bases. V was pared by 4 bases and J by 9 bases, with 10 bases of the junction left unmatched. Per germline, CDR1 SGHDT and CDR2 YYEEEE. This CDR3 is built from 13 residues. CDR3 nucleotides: TGTGCCAGCAGCCCCTTGAGGGGGCCCTCGCAGTACTTC. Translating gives CASSPLRGPSQYF.

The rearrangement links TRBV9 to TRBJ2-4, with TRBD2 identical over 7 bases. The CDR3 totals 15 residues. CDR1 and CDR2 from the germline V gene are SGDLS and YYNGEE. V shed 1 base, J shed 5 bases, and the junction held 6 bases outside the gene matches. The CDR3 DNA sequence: TGTGCCAGCAGCGTACGCGGGAGCGGGGAAAACATTCAGTACTTC. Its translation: CASSVRGSGENIQYF.

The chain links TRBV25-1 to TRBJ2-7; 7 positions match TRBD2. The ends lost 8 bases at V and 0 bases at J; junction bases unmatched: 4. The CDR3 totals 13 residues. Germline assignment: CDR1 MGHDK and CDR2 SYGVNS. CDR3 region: CASGGLNSYEQYF. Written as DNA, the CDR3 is TGTGCCAGCGGGGGACTAAACTCCTACGAGCAGTACTTC.

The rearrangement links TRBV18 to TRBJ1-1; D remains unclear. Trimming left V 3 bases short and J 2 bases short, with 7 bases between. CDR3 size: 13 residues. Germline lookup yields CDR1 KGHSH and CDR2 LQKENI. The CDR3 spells CASSPPTNTEAFF. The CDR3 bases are TGTGCCAGCTCACCCCCTACTAACACTGAAGCTTTCTTT.

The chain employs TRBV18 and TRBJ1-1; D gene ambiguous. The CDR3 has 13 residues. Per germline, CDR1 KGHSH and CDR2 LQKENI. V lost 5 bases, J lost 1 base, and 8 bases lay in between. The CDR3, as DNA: TGTGCCAGCTCATATAGCGGGAACACTGAAGCTTTCTTT. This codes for CASSYSGNTEAFF.

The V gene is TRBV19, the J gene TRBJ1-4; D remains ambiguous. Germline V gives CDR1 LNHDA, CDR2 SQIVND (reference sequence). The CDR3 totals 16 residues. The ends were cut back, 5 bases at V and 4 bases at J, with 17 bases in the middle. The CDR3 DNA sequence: TGTGCCAGTAGTCCTAGAGCGGGTAGCGGTAATGAAAAACTGTTTTTT. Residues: CASSPRAGSGNEKLFF.

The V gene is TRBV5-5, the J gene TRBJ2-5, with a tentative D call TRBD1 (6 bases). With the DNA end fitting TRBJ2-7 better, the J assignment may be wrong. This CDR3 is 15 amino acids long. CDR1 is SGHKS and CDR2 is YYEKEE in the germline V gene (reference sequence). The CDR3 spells CASSLEGGLSYEQYF. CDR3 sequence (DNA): TGTGCCAGCAGCTTGGAAGGGGGTCTCTCCTACGAGCAGTACTTC.

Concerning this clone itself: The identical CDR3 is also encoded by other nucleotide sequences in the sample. The CDR3 sequence: CASSSGQGAYEQYF. The DNA for the CDR3 is TGCGCCAGCAGCTCCGGACAGGGGGCATATGAGCAGTACTTC. The chain joins TRBV5-1 to TRBJ2-7; 11 bases are a match to TRBD1. V dropped 3 bases and J dropped 7; count of bases not matched to a gene: 6. The germline CDR1 and CDR2 sequences are SGHRS and YFSETQ. CDR3 length: 14 amino acids.

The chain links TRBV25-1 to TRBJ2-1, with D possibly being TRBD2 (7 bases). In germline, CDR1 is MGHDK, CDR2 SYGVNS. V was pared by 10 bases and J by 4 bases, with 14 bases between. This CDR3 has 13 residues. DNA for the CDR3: TGTGCCACCTCCAGGGGAGGGTACAATGAGCAGTTCTTC. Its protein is CATSRGGYNEQFF.

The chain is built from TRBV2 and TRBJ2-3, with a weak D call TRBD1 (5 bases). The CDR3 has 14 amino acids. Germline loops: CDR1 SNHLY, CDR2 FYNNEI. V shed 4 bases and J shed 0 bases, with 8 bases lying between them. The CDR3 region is CASSARQSTDTQYF. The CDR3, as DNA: TGTGCCAGCAGTGCCAGACAGAGCACAGATACGCAGTATTTT.